The text below deals with one T cell receptor beta chain. Its cognate antigen is unknown. This sample is part of a study of cytomegalovirus exposure and HLA in healthy donors. The study's findings and limits: Prediction of most subjects' HLA-A and HLA-B alleles by TCR beta sequences was reportedly accurate. Sequencing likely produced, as an artifact, a cluster of highly shared sequence variants. Earlier results showed most TCR beta V segments being productive about 87% or about 30% of the time. Follow-up analysis found HLA locus-dependent TCR association rates, highest for DRB1 and lowest for HLA-C.

Primers for the PCR totalled 60 Vbeta and 13 Jbeta. Produced via immunoSEQ multiplex PCR; TCRdb's table is partial and in-frame only. The table records roughly 240,000 clones, 82% of them present only once. CDR1 is LNHDA, CDR2 SQIVND, per germline (reference sequence). The ends lost 5 bases at V and 1 base at J; junction bases unmatched: 0. This CDR3 has 13 residues. Sequences were obtained from PBMCs. The chain joins TRBV19 to TRBJ2-5, with 8 bases aligning to TRBD1. This clonotype was sampled from a woman aged 40 to 50 in good health and CMV-seropositive. In DNA, the CDR3 is TGTGCCAGTAGTCAGGGGGCCCAAGAGACCCAGTACTTC. Its translation: CASSQGAQETQYF.